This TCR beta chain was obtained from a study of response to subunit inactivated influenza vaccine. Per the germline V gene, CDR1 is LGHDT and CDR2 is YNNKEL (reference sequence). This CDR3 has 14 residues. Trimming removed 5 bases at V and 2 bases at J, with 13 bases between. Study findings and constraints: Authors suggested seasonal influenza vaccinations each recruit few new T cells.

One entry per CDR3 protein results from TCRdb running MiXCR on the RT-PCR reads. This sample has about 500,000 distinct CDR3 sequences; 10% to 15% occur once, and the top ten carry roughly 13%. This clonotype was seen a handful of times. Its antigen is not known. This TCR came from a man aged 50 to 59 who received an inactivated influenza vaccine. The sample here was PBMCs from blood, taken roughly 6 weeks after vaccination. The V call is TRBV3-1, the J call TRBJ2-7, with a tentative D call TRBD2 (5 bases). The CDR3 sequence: CASSWRTDTYEQYF. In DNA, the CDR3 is TGTGCCAGCAGCTGGAGGACGGATACCTACGAGCAGTACTTC.